This T cell receptor beta chain derives from a study of human T cells and chemical hapten exposure. TCRdb reprocessed the RACE reads with MiXCR, giving one entry per CDR3 protein. The sample contains some 88,000 distinct CDR3 sequences, approximately 10% of which appear only once. As to time point: patch test 2, 6 weeks after DPC sensitization. Treatment of the sample: therapeutic diphenylcyclopropenone sensitization with weekly scalp DPC. This clonotype was seen ten or more times. Germline V gene lookup returns CDR1 MDHEN and CDR2 SYDVKM. The CDR3 spans 14 residues. Trimming took 2 bases from V and 2 from J, leaving 9 bases between them.

The sample was whole blood, taken in connection with sensitization to the hapten diphenylcyclopropenone (DPC). The chain is built from TRBV28 and TRBJ1-2, with a possible D match to TRBD1 (5 bases). This receptor was taken from a man aged 35 to 55 with alopecia areata. Some clones in this sample may be carry-over from other donors' samples. CDR3 DNA sequence: TGTGCCAGCAGTTTAGGGACGGCGAACTATGGCTACACCTTC. Translation gives CASSLGTANYGYTF.